This paragraph covers one T cell receptor beta chain sequence. This entry is derived from a study of blood T cell repertoires in COVID-19. Looking at the study overall: T cells, B-cell-depleted T cells, or PBMCs provided the cDNA or gDNA that served as material.

Germline loops: CDR1 SGHRS, CDR2 YFSETQ. With V trimmed by 2 bases and J by 5 bases, 7 bases remained unmatched. The CDR3 is 16 amino acids. Seattle-derived patients entered the study during active infection and were followed longitudinally. The assay was immunoSEQ multiplex PCR, and TCRdb's table has in-frame clones only and misses some. This table has roughly 380,000 clones, around 90% appearing once. The V and J genes are TRBV5-1 and TRBJ2-5; 12 bases are a match to TRBD2. This TCR was recovered from a woman in her sixties with COVID-19, enrolled during active disease. Sequencing was carried out using peripheral blood. CDR3 protein: CASSLTSGGSMETQYF. The CDR3 nucleotides read TGCGCCAGCAGCTTAACTAGCGGGGGGAGCATGGAGACCCAGTACTTC.